The 8 T cell receptor beta chains below were found in one sample sequenced in a study of blood T cell repertoires in COVID-19. Using immunoSEQ multiplex PCR, the repertoire was profiled, and TCRdb retains in-frame clones only, with some absent. This table has 200,000 to 250,000 clones, about four fifths appearing once. The sequenced material came from PBMCs or T cells enriched from blood (not recorded which). Receptors originate from a middle-aged woman who had recovered from COVID-19.

This chain links TRBV18 with TRBJ1-2; a weak D match, TRBD1 (5 bases). Trimming took off 3 bases at V and 3 bases at J, with 8 bases between the two ends. The CDR3 spans 13 residues. Germline lookup yields CDR1 KGHSH and CDR2 LQKENI. The CDR3 spells CASSPARDYGYTF. CDR3 coding DNA: TGTGCCAGCTCACCCGCCAGGGACTATGGCTACACCTTC.

The chain links TRBV11-3 to TRBJ2-3; 7 bases line up with TRBD1. Germline lookup yields CDR1 SGHNT and CDR2 YENEEA. The CDR3 is 15 residues long. Trimming removed 5 bases from V and 2 bases from J; junction bases left unmatched: 7. Here the CDR3 DNA reads TGTGCCAGCAGCACTATGGGACAGCACACAGATACGCAGTATTTT. Protein: CASSTMGQHTDTQYF.

V is TRBV28 and J is TRBJ2-1; 14 bases map to TRBD2. Unmatched junction bases numbered 6, after V lost 5 bases and J lost 6 bases. Per germline, CDR1 MDHEN and CDR2 SYDVKM. The CDR3 is 16 residues long. The CDR3 here is CASSLRGLAGVNEQFF. The CDR3 region has the DNA TGTGCCAGCAGTCTACGGGGACTAGCGGGAGTCAATGAGCAGTTCTTC.

The CDR3 coding sequence is TGTGCCAGCAGCTGGGGGCAGGGCCCCTCCTACGAGCAGTACTTC. This codes for CASSWGQGPSYEQYF. The chain links TRBV7-3 to TRBJ2-7; D perhaps matches TRBD1 (6 bases). The CDR3 has 15 amino acids. Trimming removed 4 bases at V and 0 bases at J, with 13 bases between. CDR1 SGHTA and CDR2 FQGTGA come from the germline V gene. The full variable domain, rest sourced from reference TRBV7-3 and TRBJ2-7, is GAGVSQTPSNKVTEKGKYVELRCDPISGHTALYWYRQSLGQGPEFLIYFQGTGAADDSGLPNDRFFAVRPEGSVSTLKIQRTERGDSAVYLCASSWGQGPSYEQYFGPGTRLTVT.

V is TRBV11-3 and J is TRBJ2-5; D perhaps matches TRBD2 (5 bases). The CDR3 sequence is 13 residues long. CDR1 is SGHNT, CDR2 YENEEA, per germline. Trimming left V 3 bases short and J 4 bases short, with 9 bases between. CDR3 nucleotides: TGTGCCAGCAGCTTCCCTAGCCGAGAGACCCAGTACTTC. It translates to CASSFPSRETQYF.

CDR3 bases: TGTGCCTGGAGTGAAGGGGGTTCTGGAAACACCATATATTTT. Its protein is CAWSEGGSGNTIYF. The V gene is TRBV30, the J gene TRBJ1-3, with a weak D call TRBD1 (6 bases). This CDR3 comprises 14 residues. In germline, CDR1 is GTSNPN, CDR2 SVGIG (reference sequence). V dropped 1 base and J dropped 1 base, with 8 bases sitting between them. The full variable domain, with the rest looked up from reference TRBV30 and TRBJ1-3, is SQTIHQWPATLVQPVGSPLSLECTVEGTSNPNLYWYRQAAGRGLQLLFYSVGIGQISSEVPQNLSASRPQDRQFILSSKKLLLSDSGFYLCAWSEGGSGNTIYFGEGSWLTVV.

This clone was found a few times. The CDR3 region is CASSQDGEKLFF. CDR3 nucleotide sequence: TGTGCCAGCAGCCAAGACGGTGAAAAACTGTTTTTT. V usage is TRBV3-1 (or the pseudogene TRBV3-2) and J usage is TRBJ1-4; D is unclear. V lost 0 bases, J lost 7 bases, and 3 bases lay in between. Per the germline V gene, CDR1 is LGHDT and CDR2 is YNNKEL (reference sequence). The CDR3 sequence is 12 residues long.

The CDR3: CATSGRGLGYTF. The CDR3 DNA is TGTGCCACCAGTGGCAGGGGATTGGGCTACACCTTC. The chain employs TRBV24-1 and TRBJ1-2; TRBD1 might be the D (6 bases). V lost 5 bases, J lost 8 bases, and 11 bases lay in between. The CDR3 covers 12 residues. Germline assignment: CDR1 KGHDR and CDR2 SFDVKD.